Below are 15 T cell receptor beta chains sequenced from a single sample in a study of cytomegalovirus exposure and HLA in healthy donors. Data came from immunoSEQ multiplex PCR; TCRdb stores just in-frame clones and leaves some out. There are 190,000 or so clones in the sample; roughly 82% occur only once, and around an eighth lies in the top ten. Sequencing was carried out using PBMCs. The receptors derive from a woman between 25 and 40 years old in good health and CMV-seropositive.

The chain combines TRBV14 with TRBJ1-2; D possibly corresponds to TRBD1 (5 bases). Trimming left V 3 bases short and J 6 bases short, with 23 bases between. This CDR3 region has 17 residues. Looked up from germline, CDR1 is SGHDN and CDR2 is FVKESK. For the CDR3, the DNA is TGTGCCAGCAGCCACGGCGGACAACCTATCGACCCCAATGGCTACACCTTC. Translated, it gives CASSHGGQPIDPNGYTF.

This clone was detected many times. The chain has TRBV28 and TRBJ1-3; D remains unclear. The CDR3 length is 15 residues. Between the trimmed V and J ends, which lost 3 bases and 0 bases, there was a span of 9 bases. The germline V gene has CDR1 MDHEN and CDR2 SYDVKM. CDR3: CASSFGRDSGNTIYF. DNA for the CDR3: TGTGCCAGCAGTTTTGGACGGGACTCTGGAAACACCATATATTTT. Combining the CDR3 with reference TRBV28 and TRBJ1-3 gives the whole variable domain DVKVTQSSRYLVKRTGEKVFLECVQDMDHENMFWYRQDPGLGLRLIYFSYDVKMKEKGDIPEGYSVSREKKERFSLILESASTNQTSMYLCASSFGRDSGNTIYFGEGSWLTVV.

The V call is TRBV7-3, the J call TRBJ2-1, with TRBD2 identical over 14 bases. The CDR3 length is 16 residues. Trimming cost V 5 bases and J 9 bases; bases outside gene matches: 9. Germline CDR1 is SGHTA and CDR2 is FQGTGA. The CDR3 reads CASSPRTSGRMSEQFF. The CDR3 nucleotides read TGTGCCAGCAGCCCCAGGACTAGCGGGAGGATGAGTGAGCAGTTCTTC.

The V and J genes are TRBV30 and TRBJ2-1, with D maybe TRBD2 (6 bases). The CDR3 length is 17 residues. CDR1 GTSNPN and CDR2 SVGIG come from the germline V gene (reference sequence). V shed 6 bases and J shed 9 bases, with 30 bases lying between them. As DNA, the CDR3 is TGTGCCTGCCACAAAGGGACTGGGTTAGGAGTTTTCGGTGAGCAGTTCTTC. Its translation is CACHKGTGLGVFGEQFF. The full variable domain, rest sourced from reference TRBV30 and TRBJ2-1, is SQTIHQWPATLVQPVGSPLSLECTVEGTSNPNLYWYRQAAGRGLQLLFYSVGIGQISSEVPQNLSASRPQDRQFILSSKKLLLSDSGFYLCACHKGTGLGVFGEQFFGPGTRLTVL.

The chain carries TRBV29-1 and TRBJ2-2; D remains ambiguous. This CDR3 contains 13 residues. Trimming cost V 0 bases and J 6 bases, with 8 bases left between them. Per germline, CDR1 SQVTM and CDR2 ANQGSEA. The CDR3 region is CSVEENLPGELFF. Written as DNA, the CDR3 is TGCAGCGTTGAAGAAAATCTTCCCGGGGAGCTGTTTTTT.

This clone was detected once. In DNA, the CDR3 is TGTGCCAGTAGTTTTGGTCCAGGGGGAAAAGAGACCCAGTACTTC. This encodes CASSFGPGGKETQYF. J is TRBJ2-5 and V is TRBV19; the match to TRBD1 covers 7 bases. Trimming at V came to 5 bases and at J to 3 bases, leaving 9 bases not matched to a gene. CDR1 and CDR2 (germline): LNHDA, SQIVND (reference sequence). The CDR3 has 15 amino acids.

The V and J genes are TRBV28 and TRBJ1-2, with 7 bases lining up with TRBD1. CDR1 and CDR2 from the germline V gene are MDHEN and SYDVKM. Trimming cost V 6 bases and J 2 bases; bases outside gene matches: 6. The length of the CDR3 is 14 residues. The CDR3 DNA reads TGTGCCAGCAGACCACCAGGGGGGAACTATGGCTACACCTTC. Residues: CASRPPGGNYGYTF.

The chain recombines TRBV7-9 with TRBJ2-1; the match to TRBD2 covers 7 bases. Trimming took 3 bases from V and 8 from J; bases not matched to a gene: 7. Germline CDR1 is SEHNR and CDR2 is FQNEAQ (reference sequence). The CDR3 is made up of 14 amino acids. CDR3 protein: CASSLGGTYDEQFF. CDR3 nucleotide sequence: TGTGCCAGCAGCTTGGGGGGGACGTACGATGAGCAGTTCTTC.

The chain recombines TRBV27 with TRBJ2-2, with 11 positions matching TRBD2. There are 14 residues in the CDR3. The V segment lost 6 bases and the J segment 6 bases; nucleotides outside the gene matches: 3. Germline V gene sequence: CDR1 MNHEY, CDR2 SMNVEV (reference sequence). The CDR3 coding sequence is TGTGCCAGCAGACTAGCGGGAGATGCCGGGGAGCTGTTTTTT. Encoded protein: CASRLAGDAGELFF.

V is TRBV29-1 and J is TRBJ2-7; 9 bases are shared with TRBD2. The germline V gene has CDR1 SQVTM and CDR2 ANQGSEA. The CDR3 loop spans 15 amino acids. The ends lost 4 bases at V and 5 bases at J; junction bases unmatched: 12. In DNA form, the CDR3 reads TGCAGCGTTGCGTATTCTAGCGGGAAAACTGACGAGCAGTACTTC. Translated: CSVAYSSGKTDEQYF.

This rearrangement joins TRBV5-1 to TRBJ2-7; D is perhaps TRBD2 (6 bases). The CDR3 is made up of 15 amino acids. Germline assignment: CDR1 SGHRS and CDR2 YFSETQ. The V and J ends lost 0 bases and 0 bases respectively, with 10 bases between them. The CDR3 nucleotides read TGCGCCAGCAGCTTGGCCGGAGGGCTCTCCTACGAGCAGTACTTC. Its protein is CASSLAGGLSYEQYF.

The genes are TRBV11-3 and TRBJ2-1; TRBD2 matches 12 bases. The ends lost 1 base at V and 6 bases at J; junction bases unmatched: 1. The germline CDR1 and CDR2 sequences are SGHNT and YENEEA. There are 15 residues in the CDR3. CDR3: CASSLGLAGVNEQFF. CDR3 in DNA: TGTGCCAGCAGCTTAGGACTAGCGGGAGTCAATGAGCAGTTCTTC.

The chain recombines TRBV19 with TRBJ1-1; 8 bases match TRBD1. The CDR3 consists of 14 residues. Looked up from germline, CDR1 is LNHDA and CDR2 is SQIVND (reference sequence). Losses at the gene ends were 8 bases for V and 1 base for J; bases not matched to a gene: 6. In nucleotides, the CDR3 is TGTGCCAGTGGACCAACAGGGGGGAACACTGAAGCTTTCTTT. Amino acids: CASGPTGGNTEAFF.

The chain couples TRBV2 to TRBJ2-3; a possible D gene is TRBD2 (6 bases). Deletions cut 5 bases from V and 2 bases from J, with 23 bases between. CDR1 is SNHLY, CDR2 FYNNEI, per germline. The CDR3 sequence is 18 residues long. CDR3 loop: CASSFTHITSLITDTQYF. The CDR3 coding sequence is TGTGCCAGCAGTTTTACCCATATTACTAGCCTGATCACAGATACGCAGTATTTT.

This clone was seen a few times. The chain has TRBV10-1 and TRBJ1-1, with D maybe TRBD1 (5 bases). The length of the CDR3 is 14 residues. Germline lookup yields CDR1 WNHNN and CDR2 SYGVQD (reference sequence). V was pared by 4 bases and J by 1 base, with 10 bases between. In DNA form, the CDR3 reads TGCGCCAGCAGTGGGGGCGGACGGAACACTGAAGCTTTCTTT. It is translated as CASSGGGRNTEAFF.